Following are 16 T cell receptor beta chains from one sample sequenced in a study of identifying expanded T cells in peripheral blood. Produced via immunoSEQ multiplex PCR; TCRdb's table is partial and in-frame only. The repertoire holds 51,000 or so clones, with 82% as singletons. The material sequenced was blood. The receptors were sampled from a person aged 18 to 75 in good health.

This CDR3 reads CASSGTSGRRDTQYF. In DNA, the CDR3 is TGTGCCAGCAGTGGGACTAGCGGGAGAAGAGATACGCAGTATTTT. The V call is TRBV2, the J call TRBJ2-3; 13 bases line up with TRBD2. Germline values: CDR1 SNHLY, CDR2 FYNNEI. This CDR3 spans 15 amino acids. With V trimmed by 4 bases and J by 5 bases, 3 bases remained unmatched.

The V gene is TRBV7-2, the J gene TRBJ2-3, with a possible D match to TRBD2 (5 bases). Germline V gene lookup returns CDR1 SGHTA and CDR2 FQGNSA. Between the trimmed V and J ends, which lost 7 bases and 3 bases, there was a span of 11 bases. The CDR3 spans 13 residues. The CDR3 coding sequence is TGTGCCAGCAAGGATCTAGCAACAGATACGCAGTATTTT. Amino acid sequence: CASKDLATDTQYF.

This chain connects TRBV4-1 to TRBJ2-3, with 9 bases matching TRBD2. The trim removed 0 bases at V and 6 bases at J, leaving 19 bases unmatched. This CDR3 comprises 20 residues. Germline CDR1 and CDR2: MGHRA and YSYEKL. As DNA, the CDR3 is TGCGCCAGCAGCCAAGATGGCAATCTTGGGAGCGGGGGGTCGTCGGATACGCAGTATTTT. Translation: CASSQDGNLGSGGSSDTQYF.

CDR3 in amino acids: CASSVERAGFGYTF. The DNA for the CDR3 is TGTGCCAGCAGCGTAGAAAGGGCAGGGTTTGGCTACACCTTC. The chain links TRBV9 to TRBJ1-2, with D perhaps TRBD1 (5 bases). V lost 0 bases to trimming and J lost 7 bases, with 13 bases between them. CDR1 is SGDLS, CDR2 YYNGEE, per germline. The CDR3 is 14 amino acids.

This clone occurred once. J is TRBJ1-5 and V is TRBV30, with TRBD1 as a possible D gene (5 bases). Looked up from germline, CDR1 is GTSNPN and CDR2 is SVGIG (reference sequence). Trimming removed 2 bases at V and 9 bases at J, with 17 bases between. The CDR3 spans 14 residues. DNA for the CDR3: TGTGCCTGGAGTCCCGCGGCCCCGGGGGGGCCCCAGCATTTT. Encoded protein: CAWSPAAPGGPQHF.

This sequence joins TRBV7-6 and TRBJ2-6; D gene uncertain. The V gene lost 1 base and the J gene lost 2 bases, with 9 bases spanning the gap. There are 16 residues in the CDR3. Germline V lookup: CDR1 SGHVS, CDR2 FNYEAQ. Written as DNA, the CDR3 is TGTGCCAGCAGCTTAGGGACCGTCCCTGGGGCCAACGTCCTGACTTTC. This codes for CASSLGTVPGANVLTF.

The rearrangement links TRBV2 to TRBJ2-1, with 16 bases that match TRBD2. The CDR3 consists of 16 residues. J was trimmed by 7 bases and V by 6 bases; bases with no gene match: 6. Germline V CDR1 and CDR2: SNHLY, FYNNEI. CDR3 protein: CASSAGLAGGLNEQFF. Written as DNA, the CDR3 is TGTGCCAGCAGCGCGGGACTAGCGGGGGGGCTGAATGAGCAGTTCTTC.

The V gene is TRBV4-2, the J gene TRBJ2-3; the D is unclear. This CDR3 comprises 13 residues. V was trimmed by 4 bases and J by 2 bases, leaving 7 bases between them. Looked up from germline, CDR1 is LGHNA and CDR2 is YNFKEQ. The CDR3 bases are TGTGCCAGCAGCCCATCGGACACAGATACGCAGTATTTT. Protein sequence: CASSPSDTDTQYF.

This clone was found once. The rearrangement joins TRBV7-9 to TRBJ2-2; TRBD2 might be the D (5 bases). CDR1 is SEHNR, CDR2 FQNEAQ, per germline (reference sequence). The CDR3 has 11 residues. V was pared by 5 bases and J by 13 bases, with 11 bases between. The CDR3 DNA follows: TGTGCCAGCAGCCCAACCGCGGGGCTGTTTTTT. Its protein is CASSPTAGLFF.

This chain links TRBV12-5 with TRBJ2-1; TRBD2 agrees at 11 bases. The J segment lost 4 bases and the V segment lost 8 bases, leaving 10 bases of the junction unmatched. This CDR3 spans 16 amino acids. Germline CDR1 LGHNT, CDR2 FRNRAP. The CDR3 loop reads CASSGHGLAGYNEQFF. The CDR3 DNA follows: TGTGCTAGTTCGGGGCACGGACTAGCGGGTTACAATGAGCAGTTCTTC.

V gene TRBV9 combines with J gene TRBJ1-2; D is possibly TRBD1 (6 bases). CDR3 length: 12 amino acids. The ends were cut back, 3 bases at V and 7 bases at J, with 10 bases in the middle. Germline CDR1 SGDLS, CDR2 YYNGEE. The CDR3 bases are TGTGCCAGCAGCGAGAGGGGGTTTGGCTACACCTTC. This sequence encodes CASSERGFGYTF.

The chain has TRBV27 and TRBJ2-3, with TRBD2 matching 9 bases. This CDR3 contains 15 residues. CDR1 is MNHEY, CDR2 SMNVEV, per germline (reference sequence). Unmatched junction bases numbered 8, after V lost 4 bases and J lost 6 bases. The CDR3 spells CASSSLVAGADTQYF. The CDR3 DNA reads TGTGCCAGCAGTTCCCTAGTAGCGGGGGCGGATACGCAGTATTTT.

V is TRBV19 and J is TRBJ2-3; tentatively, D is TRBD1 (7 bases). V dropped 5 bases and J dropped 1 base, with 13 bases sitting between them. Germline V gene sequence: CDR1 LNHDA, CDR2 SQIVND (reference sequence). The CDR3 length is 15 residues. CDR3 sequence reads: CASSETGTRTDTQYF. The CDR3 DNA follows: TGTGCCAGTAGTGAGACAGGGACTCGCACAGATACGCAGTATTTT.

In regard to this clone: Sequence at one end of the junction differs from germline and may be a read error. Other DNA sequences in this sample translate to the same CDR3. V gene TRBV6-5 combines with J gene TRBJ1-2, with D perhaps matching TRBD1 (6 bases). The CDR3 length is 15 residues. Per the germline V gene, CDR1 is MNHEY and CDR2 is SVGAGI. The CDR3 loop is CASSYSTGLGYGYTF. CDR3 DNA: TGTGCCAGCAGCTACTCGACAGGCTTGGGCTATGGCTACACCTTC.

The chain uses TRBV5-1 and TRBJ1-2; possibly TRBD1 for D (6 bases). Trimming took off 4 bases at V and 4 bases at J, with 17 bases between the two ends. There are 15 residues in the CDR3. CDR1 and CDR2 (germline): SGHRS, YFSETQ. This CDR3 is CASSAETGPTYGYTF. The CDR3 DNA is TGCGCCAGCAGCGCTGAGACAGGACCTACCTATGGCTACACCTTC.

The chain recombines TRBV19 with TRBJ1-4; 9 nucleotides align to TRBD1. V was pared by 9 bases and J by 0 bases, with 8 bases of the junction left unmatched. Germline CDR1 LNHDA, CDR2 SQIVND (reference sequence). This CDR3 spans 16 amino acids. DNA of the CDR3: TGTGCCAGCAAACAGGGGGCGGGAACAACTAATGAAAAACTGTTTTTT. The encoded protein is CASKQGAGTTNEKLFF.